This TCR beta chain was observed in a study of OX40 agonist ivuxolimab in advanced cancers. Study-level information: Patients in the trial were receiving intravenous ivuxolimab every 2 weeks, at doses of 0.01 to 10 mg/kg. Findings and limits, study-wide: Averaging showed that CD8+ T cells had more expanded clones than CD4+ did. Both blood CD4+ and CD8+ T cells showed clonal growth by week 6 at 0.1 to 3.0 mg/kg.

The table came from immunoSEQ multiplex PCR; TCRdb's copy has only in-frame clones and leaves some out. Of 65,000 to 70,000 clones detected, approximately 85% appear once; the ten largest clones hold roughly 0.4%. Concerning this clone: Antigen unknown.

Germline V CDR1 and CDR2: KGHSH, LQKENI. There are 16 residues in the CDR3. Trimming took off 5 bases at V and 0 bases at J, with 14 bases between the two ends. Sampling times: baseline, cycle 4 day 1, cycle 7 day 1. The chain employs TRBV18 and TRBJ2-1, with D perhaps matching TRBD1 (6 bases). The sample consisted of CD4+ or CD8+ T cells sorted from blood, taken in a trial of the OX40 agonist ivuxolimab. This TCR was recovered from an adult with an advanced solid tumor such as melanoma, head and neck, liver or kidney cancer. The CDR3 nucleotides read TGTGCCAGCTCAACATCCGGGACAAGCTCCTACAATGAGCAGTTCTTC. Its protein product is CASSTSGTSSYNEQFF.